The rows below give T cell receptor beta chains drawn from one sample of a study of beta chain features in type 1 diabetes. Assay used: immunoSEQ multiplex PCR; TCRdb lists only in-frame clones, some missing. Of 300,000 to 400,000 clones in the sample, around 10% are singletons; the top ten hold around 0.015%. Sequenced sample: naive CD4+ T cells from blood. These receptors originate from a woman aged 25 to 39 in good health. CDR3s include the opening cysteine and the closing phenylalanine or tryptophan. A D gene is named only where the DNA matches it firmly. Not all rows give a size; the values are once, few, many and, for expanded clones, a class.

J gene	clone size	V gene	D gene	CDR3 DNA	CDR3 protein
TRBJ1-1	few	TRBV19	NA	TGTGCCAGTAGTATTGGAGGAGCCTTGAACACTGAAGCTTTCTTT	CASSIGGALNTEAFF
TRBJ2-1	NA	TRBV7-9	TRBD1	TGTGCCAGCAGCCCAAAGGGACAGCAACTGTACAATGAGCAGTTCTTC	CASSPKGQQLYNEQFF
TRBJ1-1	NA	TRBV7-9	NA	TGTGCCAGCAGCTTATTCCAGAACACTGAAGCTTTCTTT	CASSLFQNTEAFF
TRBJ2-5	few	TRBV28	TRBD2	TGTGCCAGCAGTTTAGAGCCTAGCGGCTCCCAAGAGACCCAGTACTTC	CASSLEPSGSQETQYF
TRBJ2-1	NA	TRBV6-1	TRBD1	TGTGCCAGCAGTGAGACACAGGGGCCACTTTACAATGAGCAGTTCTTC	CASSETQGPLYNEQFF
TRBJ2-1	NA	TRBV4-3	TRBD2	TGCGCCAGCAGCCAAGATAGGACTAGCGGACGCCGGTTCTTC	CASSQDRTSGRRFF
TRBJ2-6	few	TRBV28	TRBD1	TGTGCCAGCGGAGAGCGACAGGGCCTACCTGGGGCCAACGTCCTGACTTTC	CASGERQGLPGANVLTF
TRBJ2-1	NA	TRBV9	NA	TGTGCCAGCAGCGTAGGGGGGAGGAGGGATCCCCACTACAATGAGCAGTTCTTC	CASSVGGRRDPHYNEQFF
TRBJ2-7	NA	TRBV7-2	TRBD1	TGTGCCAGCAGCTTAGGACCGGGACAGGGGTCCTACGAGCAGTACTTC	CASSLGPGQGSYEQYF
TRBJ1-1	few	TRBV7-6	NA	TGTGCCAGCAGCTCAGGACTGGAGAACACTGAAGCTTTCTTT	CASSSGLENTEAFF
TRBJ2-1	NA	TRBV7-8	NA	TGTGCCAGCAGCTTAGGAACCCGGAGTTCCTACAATGAGCAGTTCTTC	CASSLGTRSSYNEQFF
TRBJ2-3	NA	TRBV5-4	TRBD1	TGTGCCAGCAGCTTGGGACAGGGGATGACCGATACGCAGTATTTT	CASSLGQGMTDTQYF
TRBJ2-1	few	TRBV9	TRBD2	TGTGCCAGCAGCCCCCGCGGGACTAGCGGGACCTACAATGAGCAGTTCTTC	CASSPRGTSGTYNEQFF
TRBJ2-2	few	TRBV7-2	NA	TGTGCCAGCAGTCAACAGGGTAACGGGGAGCTGTTTTTT	CASSQQGNGELFF
TRBJ1-2	NA	TRBV28	NA	TGTGCCAGCACCCGGGACACCGATAACTATGGCTACACCTTC	CASTRDTDNYGYTF
TRBJ1-5	few	TRBV30	NA	TGTGCCTGGAGTGTACGGCCACGGGAGCCCCAGCATTTT	CAWSVRPREPQHF